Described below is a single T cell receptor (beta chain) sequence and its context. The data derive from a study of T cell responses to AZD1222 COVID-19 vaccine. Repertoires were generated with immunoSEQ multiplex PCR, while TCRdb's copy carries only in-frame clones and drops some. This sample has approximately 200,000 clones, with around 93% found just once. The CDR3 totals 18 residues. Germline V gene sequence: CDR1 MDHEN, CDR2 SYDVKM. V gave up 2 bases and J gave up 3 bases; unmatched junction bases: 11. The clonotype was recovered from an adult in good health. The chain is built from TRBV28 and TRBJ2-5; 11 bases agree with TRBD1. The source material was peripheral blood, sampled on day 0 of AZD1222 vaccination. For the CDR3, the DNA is TGTGCCAGCAGTTTAGGAGGGCGATGGACAGGGGGCAAAGAGACCCAGTACTTC. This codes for CASSLGGRWTGGKETQYF.